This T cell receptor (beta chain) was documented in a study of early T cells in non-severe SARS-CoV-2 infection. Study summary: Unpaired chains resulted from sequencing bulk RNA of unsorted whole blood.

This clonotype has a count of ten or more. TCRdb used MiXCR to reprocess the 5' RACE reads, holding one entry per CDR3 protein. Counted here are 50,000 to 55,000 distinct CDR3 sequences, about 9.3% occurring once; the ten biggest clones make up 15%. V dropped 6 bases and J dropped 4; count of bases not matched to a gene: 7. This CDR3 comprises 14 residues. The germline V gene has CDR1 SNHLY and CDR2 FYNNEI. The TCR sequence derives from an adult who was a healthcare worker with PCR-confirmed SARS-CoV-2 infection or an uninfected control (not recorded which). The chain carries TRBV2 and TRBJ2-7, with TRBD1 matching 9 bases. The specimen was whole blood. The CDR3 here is CASRAGQGPYEQYF. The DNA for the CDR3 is TGTGCCAGCAGGGCCGGACAGGGGCCTTACGAGCAGTACTTC. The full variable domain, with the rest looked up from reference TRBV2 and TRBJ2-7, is EPEVTQTPSHQVTQMGQEVILRCVPISNHLYFYWYRQILGQKVEFLVSFYNNEISEKSEIFDDQFSVERPDGSNFTLKIRSTKLEDSAMYFCASRAGQGPYEQYFGPGTRLTVT.